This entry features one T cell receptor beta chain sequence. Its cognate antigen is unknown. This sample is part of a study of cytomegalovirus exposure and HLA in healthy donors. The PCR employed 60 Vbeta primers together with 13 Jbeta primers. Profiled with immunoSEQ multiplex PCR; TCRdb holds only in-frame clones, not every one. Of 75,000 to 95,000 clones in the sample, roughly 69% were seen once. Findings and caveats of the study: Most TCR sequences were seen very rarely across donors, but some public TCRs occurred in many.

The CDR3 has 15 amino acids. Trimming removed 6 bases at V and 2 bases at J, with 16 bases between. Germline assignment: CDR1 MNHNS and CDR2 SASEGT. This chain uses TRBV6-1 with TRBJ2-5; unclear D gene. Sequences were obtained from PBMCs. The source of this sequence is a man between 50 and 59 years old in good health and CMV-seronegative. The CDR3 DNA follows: TGTGCCAGCAGCGATACACCCTGGGCACAAGAGACCCAGTACTTC. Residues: CASSDTPWAQETQYF.